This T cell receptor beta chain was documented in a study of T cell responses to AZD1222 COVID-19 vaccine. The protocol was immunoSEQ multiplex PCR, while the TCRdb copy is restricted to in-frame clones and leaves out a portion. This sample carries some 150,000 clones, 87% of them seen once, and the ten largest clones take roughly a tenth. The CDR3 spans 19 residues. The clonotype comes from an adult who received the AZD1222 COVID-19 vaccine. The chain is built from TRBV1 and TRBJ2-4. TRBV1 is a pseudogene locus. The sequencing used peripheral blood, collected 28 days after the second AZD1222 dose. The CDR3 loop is CTSSQGTPISTPDKNIQYF. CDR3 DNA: TGCACCAGCAGCCAAGGTACCCCGATCAGCACCCCGGACAAAAACATTCAGTACTTC.